What follows are 32 T cell receptor beta chains derived from one specimen sequenced in a study of CD8+ T cells in alopecia areata. Extraction of RNA preceded its reverse transcription into cDNA, which served as the sequencing template. Only in-frame clones appear in the TCRdb table, and some are missing; sequencing was by immunoSEQ multiplex PCR. The profile covers about 270,000 clones, none occurring a single time. Sorting used CD4, CD8alpha, NKG2D, NKG2ACE and other markers on pooled cutaneous lymph node cells. Sequenced material: CD4+ T cells sorted from a lymph node. Receptor source: a C3H/HeJ mouse with alopecia areata. The MHC haplotype of the strain is H2-k.

This clone was detected only a few times. Gene labels here are mouse ones. The missing CDR3 end, 4 residues past where the read stops, is filled in from the germline J gene. The sample carries other DNA sequences with the same CDR3. The chain employs TRBV31 and TRBJ1-2; 8 bases are shared with TRBD1. The CDR3 is 14 amino acids. The germline gives CDR1 GKSSPN, CDR2 SITVG. V lost 0 bases to trimming and J lost 2 bases; unmatched junction nucleotides: 2. CDR3 in amino acids: CAWSLRTGNSDYTF. Incomplete CDR3 DNA: TGTGCCTGGAGTCTTCGGACAGGGAACTCC.

This clone was counted only a few times. Germline and genes: mouse. The read halts 4 residues ahead of the CDR3 end, with the missing end drawn from the germline J gene. The chain carries TRBV3 and TRBJ2-4; 8 bases are a match to TRBD1. This CDR3 is built from 15 residues. J lost 3 bases, V lost 1 base, and 3 bases had no gene match. CDR1 and CDR2 (germline): SNHLY, FYNGKV (reference sequence). The part of the CDR3 DNA that was read is TGTGCCAGCAGCTTAGAGGACAGGGAGCAAAAC. Encoded protein: CASSLEDREQN. In full, the CDR3 reads CASSLEDREQNTLYF.

Concerning this clone: These gene names are mouse names. Sequencing ends 4 residues short of the CDR3 end; the germline J gene provides the rest. The chain links TRBV13-2 to TRBJ2-1; 9 nucleotides match TRBD2. The CDR3 totals 16 residues. Germline V CDR1 and CDR2: NNHNN, SYGAGS (reference sequence). The V segment lost 2 bases and the J segment 4 bases; nucleotides outside the gene matches: 7. The CDR3 sequence is CASGDSSGTGYAEQFF. The part of the CDR3 DNA that was read is TGTGCCAGCGGTGACTCGTCCGGGACTGGGTATGCT.

This clone was observed a handful of times. The gene symbols are mouse symbols. The CDR3 end lies 4 residues beyond the end of the read and is filled in from the germline J gene. The chain couples TRBV13-1 to TRBJ2-4, with D perhaps TRBD2 (5 bases). Germline V gives CDR1 NSHNY, CDR2 SYGAGN. The V end was cut by 1 base, the J end by 0 bases, with 12 bases between. The CDR3 sequence is 16 residues long. The CDR3 loop is CASSDPWLGSQNTLYF. The sequenced CDR3 bases are TGTGCCAGCAGTGATCCCTGGTTGGGGAGTCAAAAC.

A remark on this clone: All gene names here are mouse names. The read terminates 4 residues ahead of where the CDR3 ends, so the germline J gene completes it. This specimen includes other DNA sequences encoding the same CDR3. This chain links TRBV13-3 with TRBJ2-1; 8 bases agree with TRBD2. Trimming cost V 2 bases and J 1 base; bases outside gene matches: 2. Germline assignment: CDR1 NNHDY and CDR2 SYVADS. The CDR3 consists of 15 residues. CDR3 DNA (partial): TGTGCCAGCAGTGACCACTGGGGGAACTATGCT. Its translation: CASSDHWGNYA. The full CDR3 protein reads CASSDHWGNYAEQFF.

Note on this clone: Gene and germline names: mouse. The CDR3 goes on 4 residues after the read ends, and that part is filled in from the germline J gene. The chain links TRBV19 to TRBJ2-7, with D uncertain. Germline V gene sequence: CDR1 FNHDT, CDR2 SITEND (reference sequence). The CDR3 loop spans 15 amino acids. Trimming left V 1 base short and J 0 bases short, with 11 bases between. CDR3 protein: CASSITSFSSYEQYF. The sequenced CDR3 bases are TGTGCCAGCAGTATAACCAGCTTTAGCTCCTAT. Based on the CDR3 plus reference TRBV19 and TRBJ2-7, the full variable domain is GGIITQTPKFLIGQEGQKLTLKCQQNFNHDTMYWYRQDSGKGLRLIYYSITENDLQKGDLSEGYDASREKKSSFSLTVTSAQKNEMAVFLCASSITSFSSYEQYFGPGTRLTVL.

On this clone: These gene names are mouse names. The read gets to within 4 residues of the CDR3 end, and the germline J gene fills in the rest. The chain links TRBV19 to TRBJ2-7; D is possibly TRBD1 (5 bases). The CDR3 covers 13 residues. CDR1 and CDR2 from the germline V gene are FNHDT and SITEND (reference sequence). CDR3 protein: CASSPRREYEQYF. The covered CDR3 bases are TGTGCCAGCAGCCCCCGCAGGGAATAT.

In regard to this clone: Mouse gene names apply. Read data end 4 residues before the CDR3 end; the end is taken from the germline J gene. V usage is TRBV5 and J usage is TRBJ2-7; possible D gene TRBD2, 7 bases. CDR1 and CDR2 from the germline V gene are LGHNA and YNLKQL (reference sequence). The CDR3 totals 16 residues. With 0 bases removed from V and 0 bases from J, the gap between germline ends came to 12 bases. CDR3 sequence reads: CASSQDRGALSYEQYF. Incomplete CDR3 DNA: TGTGCCAGCAGCCAAGATAGGGGGGCCCTCTCCTAT.

This clone turned up a few times. Gene labels here are mouse ones. The read gets to within 4 residues of the CDR3 end, and the germline J gene fills in the rest. The V gene is TRBV13-1, the J gene TRBJ2-7; D is ambiguous. Germline CDR1 NSHNY, CDR2 SYGAGN. Trimming left V 1 base short and J 1 base short, with 6 bases between. The CDR3 has 13 amino acids. CDR3 bases read: TGTGCCAGCAGTGATAACAATTCCTAT. This sequence encodes CASSDNNSY. The entire CDR3 protein reads CASSDNNSYEQYF.

This clone has a handful of counts. Here the gene names and germline are mouse. The read halts 4 residues ahead of the CDR3 end, with the missing end drawn from the germline J gene. The chain couples TRBV1 to TRBJ2-1; D call uncertain. The germline V gene encodes CDR1 NSQYPW and CDR2 LRSPGD (reference sequence). V was clipped by 1 base and J by 1 base, with 8 bases between them. There are 15 residues in the CDR3. CDR3 region: CTCSAGEWNYAEQFF. CDR3 bases read: TGCACCTGCAGTGCAGGGGAATGGAACTATGCT. The full variable domain, rest sourced from reference TRBV1 and TRBJ2-1, is VTLLEQNPRWRLVPRGQAVNLRCILKNSQYPWMSWYQQDLQKQLQWLFTLRSPGDKEVKSLPGADYLATRVTDTELRLQVANMSQGRTLYCTCSAGEWNYAEQFFGPGTRLTVL.

This clone was counted a few times. The gene names here belong to mouse. The read gets to within 4 residues of the CDR3 end, and the germline J gene fills in the rest. Other DNA sequences of this sample code for an identical CDR3. V gene TRBV13-1 combines with J gene TRBJ2-5; 7 nucleotides line up with TRBD1. The junction had 3 bases not matched to a gene; V was cut back by 3 bases and J by 2 bases. CDR3 size: 14 residues. Germline V gene lookup returns CDR1 NSHNY and CDR2 SYGAGN. The CDR3 sequence is CASSGDRVQDTQYF. The CDR3 DNA, read in part, is TGTGCCAGCAGTGGCGACAGGGTCCAAGAC.

This clone was recorded at least ten times. Gene names and germline match the mouse. The read gets to within 4 residues of the CDR3 end, and the germline J gene fills in the rest. The J gene is TRBJ1-1, the V gene TRBV1; 11 nucleotides align to TRBD1. V lost 1 base, J lost 3 bases, and 1 base stayed unmatched. Per the germline V gene, CDR1 is NSQYPW and CDR2 is LRSPGD (reference sequence). The CDR3 is 15 residues long. The CDR3 spells CTCSAGGQGDTEVFF. CDR3 DNA, as far as it was read: TGCACCTGCAGTGCAGGGGGACAGGGGGACACA.

This clone was seen a handful of times. The genes and germline here are from mouse. The CDR3 end is not reached by the read, which stops 4 residues before it; the germline J gene fills it in. The gene calls are TRBV5 and TRBJ2-3, with TRBD2 matching 8 bases. With 3 bases clipped from V and 0 bases from J, the junction kept 8 bases outside the gene matches. The germline gives CDR1 LGHNA, CDR2 YNLKQL (reference sequence). This CDR3 contains 17 residues. CDR3 bases read: TGTGCCAGCAGCCATCGGCTGGGGGGTCCTAGTGCAGAA. Translating gives CASSHRLGGPSAE. The entire CDR3 protein is CASSHRLGGPSAETLYF.

This clone turned up a few times. Gene and germline names: mouse. The CDR3 end is not reached by the read, which stops 4 residues before it; the germline J gene fills it in. The rearrangement links TRBV31 to TRBJ2-4; a weak D match, TRBD2 (5 bases). V was cut by 7 bases and J by 0 bases, with 14 bases left in between. The germline V gene has CDR1 GKSSPN and CDR2 SITVG. This CDR3 region has 14 residues. CDR3 DNA (partial): TGTGCCTCAGCCCCGCTGGGTAGTCAAAAC. It codes for CASAPLGSQN. The whole CDR3 protein reads CASAPLGSQNTLYF.

This clone was seen a few times. Gene names and germline match the mouse. The CDR3 DNA, read in part, is TGTGCCAGCAGTCGGGACAGATCTAGTGCAGAA. It specifies CASSRDRSSAE. The full CDR3 protein reads CASSRDRSSAETLYF. V usage is TRBV13-1 and J usage is TRBJ2-3; 7 bases map to TRBD1. The read comes to an end 4 residues before the CDR3 does, leaving the germline J gene to fill in the end. The CDR3 has 15 residues. The germline gives CDR1 NSHNY, CDR2 SYGAGN. J was trimmed by 0 bases and V by 4 bases; bases with no gene match: 5.

The sample holds a few counts of this clone. Gene names and germline refer to mouse. The read is 4 residues too short to cover the CDR3 end, so that end is filled in from the germline J gene. Additional DNA sequences in this sample encode the identical CDR3. The J gene is TRBJ2-1, the V gene TRBV13-1; 8 nucleotides line up with TRBD1. Germline V lookup: CDR1 NSHNY, CDR2 SYGAGN. V lost 3 bases, J lost 5 bases, and 4 bases stayed unmatched. The CDR3 consists of 14 residues. CDR3: CASSGQGADAEQFF. CDR3 DNA (partial): TGTGCCAGCAGTGGGCAGGGGGCGGATGCT.

This clone occurred a few times. Genes and germline come from the mouse. The read falls 4 residues short of the CDR3 end, and the missing part is taken from the germline J gene. The chain is built from TRBV3 and TRBJ2-7; 9 bases fit TRBD1. Germline V gene sequence: CDR1 SNHLY, CDR2 FYNGKV (reference sequence). The CDR3 is 14 amino acids. The DNA read from the CDR3 is TGTGCCAGCAGCTTAGAGGGACAGGGTGAT. It translates to CASSLEGQGD. The entire CDR3 is CASSLEGQGDEQYF.

This clone turned up a few times. Any gene name here is a mouse gene name. The sequence runs out 4 residues before the end of the CDR3; the remainder is reconstructed from the germline J gene. This same CDR3 is encoded by further DNA sequences in the sample. The V gene is TRBV31, the J gene TRBJ1-1; D is perhaps TRBD1 (5 bases). V was pared by 0 bases and J by 3 bases, with 11 bases between. In germline, CDR1 is GKSSPN, CDR2 SITVG. The CDR3 sequence is 14 residues long. The CDR3 bases that were read are TGTGCCTGGAGTCTAGCTGGGGCTGACACA. This codes for CAWSLAGADT. The complete CDR3 sequence is CAWSLAGADTEVFF.

This clone was found a few times. Genes here carry mouse names. Sequencing ends 4 residues short of the CDR3 end; the germline J gene provides the rest. The chain combines TRBV13-2 with TRBJ2-5; TRBD2 matches 13 bases. This CDR3 comprises 17 residues. Per the germline V gene, CDR1 is NNHNN and CDR2 is SYGAGS (reference sequence). Trimming cost V 0 bases and J 1 base; bases outside gene matches: 2. CDR3 region: CASGDAGTGGDQDTQYF. Incomplete CDR3 DNA: TGTGCCAGCGGTGATGCAGGGACTGGGGGGGACCAAGAC.

Notes on this clone: All gene names here are mouse names. The observed sequence ends 4 residues before the CDR3 terminus, with the missing tail filled in from the germline J gene. The rearrangement joins TRBV19 to TRBJ2-1, with TRBD1 matching 9 bases. Germline CDR1 is FNHDT and CDR2 is SITEND (reference sequence). The CDR3 sequence is 13 residues long. The CDR3 bases that were read are TGTGCCAGCAGAACAGGGGGCAACGCT. Translated, it gives CASRTGGNA. The full CDR3 protein reads CASRTGGNAEQFF.

Details on this clone: Mouse gene names and germline throughout. The read finishes 4 residues shy of the CDR3 end, and the germline J gene is used to complete it. The gene calls are TRBV13-2 and TRBJ2-5, with 11 nucleotides matching TRBD2. The germline gives CDR1 NNHNN, CDR2 SYGAGS (reference sequence). Germline trimming cut 3 bases from V and 0 bases from J; bases unmatched to any gene: 6. This CDR3 is built from 17 residues. The covered CDR3 bases are TGTGCCAGCGGTGGTCCGGGACTGGGGGTTAACCAAGAC. As protein: CASGGPGLGVNQD. From start to end, the CDR3 is CASGGPGLGVNQDTQYF.

In the case of this clone: Gene names follow the mouse nomenclature. The missing CDR3 end, 4 residues past where the read stops, is filled in from the germline J gene. The same CDR3 also results from other DNA sequences found in this sample. The V and J genes are TRBV13-1 and TRBJ1-1; D is possibly TRBD1 (6 bases). The germline V gene has CDR1 NSHNY and CDR2 SYGAGN. This CDR3 is 14 amino acids long. V was trimmed by 2 bases and J by 1 base, leaving 9 bases between them. The part of the CDR3 DNA that was read is TGTGCCAGCAGTGAACAGGGAGAAAACACA. Translating gives CASSEQGENT. The CDR3 in full is CASSEQGENTEVFF.

In regard to this clone: Gene names and germline refer to mouse. The read gets to within 4 residues of the CDR3 end, and the germline J gene fills in the rest. The rearrangement links TRBV19 to TRBJ2-5; TRBD2 aligns across 9 bases. The CDR3 contains 15 residues. The germline gives CDR1 FNHDT, CDR2 SITEND (reference sequence). V shed 5 bases and J 0 bases; nucleotides not matched to a gene: 4. CDR3 DNA (partial): TGTGCCAGCAGGGACTGGGGCATTAACCAAGAC. This gives the protein CASRDWGINQD. In full, the CDR3 is CASRDWGINQDTQYF.

Regarding this clone: Gene names refer to mouse genes. The read ends 4 residues before the CDR3 terminus; that terminus is restored from the germline J gene. This chain links TRBV1 with TRBJ1-2; 10 bases line up with TRBD1. The ends lost 0 bases at V and 4 bases at J; junction bases unmatched: 5. The germline gives CDR1 NSQYPW, CDR2 LRSPGD (reference sequence). This CDR3 spans 16 amino acids. The CDR3 DNA, read in part, is TGCACCTGCAGTGCAGAGACAGGGGGCGCTTTCTCC. Its protein is CTCSAETGGAFS. The CDR3 in full is CTCSAETGGAFSDYTF.

The table lists this clone with a few counts. The gene names here belong to mouse. Sequencing ends 4 residues short of the CDR3 end; the germline J gene provides the rest. This chain connects TRBV13-1 to TRBJ1-2; possibly TRBD1 for D (6 bases). Germline V CDR1 and CDR2: NSHNY, SYGAGN. The CDR3 loop spans 14 amino acids. V lost 0 bases and J lost 4, with 10 bases in between. Partial CDR3 DNA: TGTGCCAGCAGTGATGACAGGGTGAGCTCC. This encodes CASSDDRVSS. The CDR3 reads in full as CASSDDRVSSDYTF.

Regarding this clone: Gene names are mouse gene names. Read data end 4 residues before the CDR3 end; the end is taken from the germline J gene. The chain is built from TRBV5 and TRBJ2-7, with 11 positions matching TRBD1. The CDR3 is made up of 15 amino acids. Per the germline V gene, CDR1 is LGHNA and CDR2 is YNLKQL (reference sequence). V dropped 4 bases and J dropped 3; count of bases not matched to a gene: 5. CDR3 residues: CASSRSGTGGYEQYF. The CDR3 bases that were read are TGTGCCAGCAGCCGCTCCGGGACAGGGGGCTAT.

This clone was recorded at least ten times. The gene names given are mouse names. The CDR3 extends 3 residues past the end of the read, so its final part is completed from the germline J gene. Other DNA sequences in the same sample also yield this CDR3. J is TRBJ1-6 and V is TRBV13-1, with D hard to call. TRBJ1-6 is noted as an ORF with a role that remains uncertain. The CDR3 consists of 14 residues. The germline gives CDR1 NSHNY, CDR2 SYGAGN. Trimming removed 0 bases at V and 3 bases at J, with 4 bases between. CDR3 residues: CASSDDSYNSPLYF. CDR3 DNA (partial): TGTGCCAGCAGTGATGACAGCTATAATTCGCCC.

This clone came up a few times. Mouse gene names and germline throughout. The CDR3 is cut off 4 residues early in the read; its end comes from the germline J gene. In the same sample, other DNA sequences code for this CDR3. The genes are TRBV19 and TRBJ2-2; D may be TRBD1 (6 bases). This CDR3 is built from 16 residues. V was cut by 0 bases and J by 0 bases, with 9 bases left in between. Germline values: CDR1 FNHDT, CDR2 SITEND (reference sequence). The CDR3 here is CASSIVGTTNTGQLYF. The sequenced part of the CDR3 DNA is TGTGCCAGCAGTATAGTAGGGACAACAAACACCGGG.

This clone has a handful of counts. Gene labels here are mouse ones. The read comes to an end 4 residues before the CDR3 does, leaving the germline J gene to fill in the end. Distinct nucleotide sequences in the sample also encode this CDR3. J is TRBJ2-3 and V is TRBV13-1; 9 nucleotides match TRBD1. Germline CDR1 reads NSHNY; CDR2 reads SYGAGN. CDR3 length: 15 residues. V shed 2 bases and J 1 base; nucleotides not matched to a gene: 2. CDR3 in amino acids: CASSEDRGGAETLYF. The part of the CDR3 DNA that was read is TGTGCCAGCAGTGAGGACAGGGGAGGTGCAGAA.

This clone was detected only a few times. Gene names are mouse gene names. The read comes to an end 4 residues before the CDR3 does, leaving the germline J gene to fill in the end. Other DNA sequences within the sample encode an identical CDR3. This chain links TRBV19 with TRBJ2-2, with TRBD1 matching over 8 bases. The CDR3 totals 13 residues. V lost 5 bases, J lost 5 bases, and 2 bases stayed unmatched. From germline, CDR1 is FNHDT and CDR2 SITEND (reference sequence). The CDR3 bases that were read are TGTGCCAGCAGAACAGGGGGAACCGGG. It encodes CASRTGGTG. The entire CDR3 protein is CASRTGGTGQLYF.

A few counts support this clone. These gene names are mouse names. Coverage ceases 4 residues before the CDR3 finishes, and the germline J gene fills in the end. The chain uses TRBV19 and TRBJ2-2; a weak D match, TRBD1 (6 bases). The ends were cut back, 0 bases at V and 0 bases at J, with 9 bases in the middle. The CDR3 runs 16 residues. The germline gives CDR1 FNHDT, CDR2 SITEND (reference sequence). The covered CDR3 bases are TGTGCCAGCAGTATAGCCCGACAGGCAAACACCGGG. Translating it yields CASSIARQANTG. The full CDR3 reads CASSIARQANTGQLYF.

To note about this clone: The gene names given are mouse names. The CDR3 goes on 4 residues after the read ends, and that part is filled in from the germline J gene. This chain uses TRBV14 with TRBJ1-2; D is possibly TRBD1 (6 bases). From germline, CDR1 is SGHDT and CDR2 FRDEAV. V was shortened by 5 bases and J by 0 bases, with 14 bases between the two germline ends. The CDR3 has 15 residues. CDR3 DNA (partial): TGTGCCAGCAGACCCTCCGGGACAACAAACTCC. It is translated as CASRPSGTTNS. The full CDR3 sequence reads CASRPSGTTNSDYTF.